This TCR beta chain is drawn from a study of post-analysis software for immune sequencing data. Study-level information: There were relapsing-remitting, secondary progressive and progressive-relapsing multiple sclerosis among the disease courses included.

The V end lost 6 bases, the J end lost 0 bases, and 12 bases lay between the germline ends. The CDR3 has 14 amino acids. Per the germline V gene, CDR1 is MNHEY and CDR2 is SVGAGI. Points from the study as a whole: Patients had higher frequencies than controls of five or six TRBV segments, including TRBV5-6, TRBV5-1 and TRBV20-1. Under F measure analysis, samples from one preparation batch co-clustered strongly.

Tagging with unique molecular identifiers was a feature of the TCR beta cDNA libraries. TCRdb re-called the PCR reads with MiXCR, one entry per CDR3 protein. This table has roughly 570,000 distinct CDR3 sequences, under 40% appearing once. This clonotype was observed a handful of times. Its antigen is not identified. The source is a girl aged 2-17 years with multiple sclerosis. The chain links TRBV6-5 to TRBJ2-7; D remains ambiguous. The sample comprised blood. The CDR3 region is CASSPWINSYEQYF. The DNA for the CDR3 is TGTGCCAGCAGCCCCTGGATAAACTCCTACGAGCAGTACTTC.